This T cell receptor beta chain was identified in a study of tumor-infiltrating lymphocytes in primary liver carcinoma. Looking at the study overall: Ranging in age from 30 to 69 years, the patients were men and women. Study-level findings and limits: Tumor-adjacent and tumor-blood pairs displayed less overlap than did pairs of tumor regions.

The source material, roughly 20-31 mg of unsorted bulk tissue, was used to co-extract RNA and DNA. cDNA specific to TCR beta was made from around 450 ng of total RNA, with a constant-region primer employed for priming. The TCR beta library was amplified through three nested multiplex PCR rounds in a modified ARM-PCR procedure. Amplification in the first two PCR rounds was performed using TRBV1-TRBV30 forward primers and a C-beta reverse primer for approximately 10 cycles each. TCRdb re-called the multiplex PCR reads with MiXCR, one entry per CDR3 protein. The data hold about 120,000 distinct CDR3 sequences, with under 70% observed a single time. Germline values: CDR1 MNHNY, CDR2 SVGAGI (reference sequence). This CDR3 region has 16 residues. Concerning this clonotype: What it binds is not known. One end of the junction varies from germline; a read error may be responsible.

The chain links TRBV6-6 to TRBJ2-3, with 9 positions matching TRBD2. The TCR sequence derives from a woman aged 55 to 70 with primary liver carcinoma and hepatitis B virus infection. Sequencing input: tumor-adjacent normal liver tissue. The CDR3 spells CASRQTSGPRTDTQYF. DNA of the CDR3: TGTGCCAGTAGACAGACTAGCGGACCAAGAACAGATACACAGTATTTT.